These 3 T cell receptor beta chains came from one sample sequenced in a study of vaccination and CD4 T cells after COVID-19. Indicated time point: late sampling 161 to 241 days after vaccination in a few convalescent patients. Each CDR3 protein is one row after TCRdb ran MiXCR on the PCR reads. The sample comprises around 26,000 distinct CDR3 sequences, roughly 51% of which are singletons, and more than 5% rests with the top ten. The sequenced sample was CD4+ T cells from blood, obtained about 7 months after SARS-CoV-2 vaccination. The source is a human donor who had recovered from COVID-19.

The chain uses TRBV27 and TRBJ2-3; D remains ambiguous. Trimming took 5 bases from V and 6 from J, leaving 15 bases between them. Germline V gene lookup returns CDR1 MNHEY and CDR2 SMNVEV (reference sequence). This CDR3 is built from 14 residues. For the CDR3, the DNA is TGTGCCAGCAGTCCCACCACATACGGGGATACGCAGTATTTT. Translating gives CASSPTTYGDTQYF.

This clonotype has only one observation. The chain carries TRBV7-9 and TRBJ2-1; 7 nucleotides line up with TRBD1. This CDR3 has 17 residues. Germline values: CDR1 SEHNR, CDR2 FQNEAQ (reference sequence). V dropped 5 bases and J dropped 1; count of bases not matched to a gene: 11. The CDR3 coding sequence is TGTGCCAGCAGCCATCGTGGGACAGACCTTTCCTACAATGAGCAGTTCTTC. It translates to CASSHRGTDLSYNEQFF. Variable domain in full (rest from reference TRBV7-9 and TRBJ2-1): DTGVSQNPRHKITKRGQNVTFRCDPISEHNRLYWYRQTLGQGPEFLTYFQNEAQLEKSRLLSDRFSAERPKGSFSTLEIQRTEQGDSAMYLCASSHRGTDLSYNEQFFGPGTRLTVL.

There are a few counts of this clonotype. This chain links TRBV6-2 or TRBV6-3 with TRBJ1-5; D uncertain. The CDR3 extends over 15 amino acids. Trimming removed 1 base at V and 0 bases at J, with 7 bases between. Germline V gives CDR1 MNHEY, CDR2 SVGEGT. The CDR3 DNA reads TGTGCCAGCAGTTACTTTCGCAGTAGCAATCAGCCCCAGCATTTT. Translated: CASSYFRSSNQPQHF.